This TCR beta chain was recorded in a study of T cells after yellow fever vaccination. Turning to the study itself: The fractions with low cell numbers were processed using SMART-Seq v4 Ultra Low Input. Study-wide results and limits: The CD4 compartment and the CD8 compartment contained a small share of clonotypes in common. Reappearing after the booster were most of the clones from primary vaccination (96% CD4, approximately 86% CD8).

V trimming: 0 bases; J trimming: 2 bases; junction bases outside the gene matches: 5. Germline V gene sequence: CDR1 SGDLS, CDR2 YYNGEE. The CDR3 loop spans 16 amino acids. This clonotype has only a few counts. Its specificity is not known. 5'RACE template switching added a universal primer site and UMIs to TCR cDNA. MiXCR, applied by TCRdb to the 5' RACE reads, yields one record per CDR3 protein. This sample yields around 320,000 distinct CDR3 sequences, of which around 11% are seen a single time; 3% to 4% belongs to the top ten. The sequence was obtained from a man aged 18 to 30 who received the YFV17D yellow fever vaccine. The rearrangement links TRBV9 to TRBJ2-5; TRBD2 matches 9 bases. Sample: CD4+ T cells sorted from PBMCs, taken 45 days after the yellow fever booster vaccination. CDR3 DNA: TGTGCCAGCAGCGTAGGAGCGGGGGGAGGGCAAGAGACCCAGTACTTC. Its protein product is CASSVGAGGGQETQYF.